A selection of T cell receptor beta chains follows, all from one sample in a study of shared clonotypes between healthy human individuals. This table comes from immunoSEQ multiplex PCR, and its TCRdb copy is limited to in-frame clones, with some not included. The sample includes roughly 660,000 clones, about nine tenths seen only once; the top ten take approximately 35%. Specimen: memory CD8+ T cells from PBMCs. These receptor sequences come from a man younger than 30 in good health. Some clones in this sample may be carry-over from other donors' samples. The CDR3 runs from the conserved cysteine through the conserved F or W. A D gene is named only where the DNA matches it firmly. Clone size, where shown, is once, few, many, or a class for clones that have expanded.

CDR3 DNA: TGTGCCAGCAGCCCTTCCGGGACAGGGTCATCGTGGGAGCAGTACTTC
CDR3 protein: CASSPSGTGSSWEQYF
CDR3 length: 16
V gene: TRBV7-3
clone size: once
D gene: TRBD1
J gene: TRBJ2-7

CDR3 DNA: TGTGCCAGCAGTTATTCCGTGACGGGCGGGGAGCTGTTTTTT
CDR3 protein: CASSYSVTGGELFF
CDR3 length: 14
V gene: TRBV6-6
clone size: NA
D gene: NA
J gene: TRBJ2-2

CDR3 DNA: TGCGCCAGCAGCCAAGATCCCGGGGAAGGGACCCAGTACTTC
CDR3 protein: CASSQDPGEGTQYF
CDR3 length: 14
V gene: TRBV4-1
clone size: NA
D gene: NA
J gene: TRBJ2-5

CDR3 DNA: TGTGCCAGCAGCGCGTACAGGGGGGCCGGCGAGCAGTACTTC
CDR3 protein: CASSAYRGAGEQYF
CDR3 length: 14
V gene: TRBV9
clone size: NA
D gene: TRBD1
J gene: TRBJ2-7

CDR3 DNA: TGTGCCAGCCGCGGCGGGAGGGTAATCGGCGAGCAGTACTTC
CDR3 protein: CASRGGRVIGEQYF
CDR3 length: 14
V gene: TRBV6-5
clone size: NA
D gene: TRBD2
J gene: TRBJ2-7

CDR3 DNA: TGTGCCAGCAGTTTCGCAGGGTACAAGGACGGGGAGCTGTTTTTT
CDR3 protein: CASSFAGYKDGELFF
CDR3 length: 15
V gene: TRBV28
clone size: once
D gene: NA
J gene: TRBJ2-2

CDR3 DNA: TGTGCCAGCAGTTTATTGGCAGTCAATCAGCCCCAGCATTTT
CDR3 protein: CASSLLAVNQPQHF
CDR3 length: 14
V gene: TRBV27
clone size: NA
D gene: NA
J gene: TRBJ1-5

CDR3 DNA: TGTGCCAGCAGTTACCACGGGAGAGGGACCGGGGAGCTGTTTTTT
CDR3 protein: CASSYHGRGTGELFF
CDR3 length: 15
V gene: TRBV6-5
clone size: NA
D gene: NA
J gene: TRBJ2-2

CDR3 DNA: TGTGCCAGCAGCGGACTAGCGGGAGTGAATGAGCAGTTCTTC
CDR3 protein: CASSGLAGVNEQFF
CDR3 length: 14
V gene: TRBV27
clone size: NA
D gene: TRBD2
J gene: TRBJ2-1

CDR3 DNA: TGTGCCAGCAGCTCGTTCCCCCTAGGGGAGCTGTTTTTT
CDR3 protein: CASSSFPLGELFF
CDR3 length: 13
V gene: TRBV5-4
clone size: NA
D gene: NA
J gene: TRBJ2-2

CDR3 DNA: TGTGCCAGCAGCTTAGCTCTAGCGGGAGAGAATGAGCAGTTCTTC
CDR3 protein: CASSLALAGENEQFF
CDR3 length: 15
V gene: TRBV7-9
clone size: NA
D gene: TRBD2
J gene: TRBJ2-1

CDR3 DNA: TGCAGCGTTTTTCTTCTCTGGGAAGGGGGAAACACCATATATTTT
CDR3 protein: CSVFLLWEGGNTIYF
CDR3 length: 15
V gene: TRBV29-1
clone size: NA
D gene: NA
J gene: TRBJ1-3

CDR3 DNA: TGTGCCAGCAGGGGCAGGGGGAACCCAACCTACGAGCAGTACTTC
CDR3 protein: CASRGRGNPTYEQYF
CDR3 length: 15
V gene: TRBV5-8
clone size: NA
D gene: TRBD1
J gene: TRBJ2-7

CDR3 DNA: TGTGCCAGCAGCACCCCTCCAAATGTGGGTTACTATAATTCACCCCTCCACTTT
CDR3 protein: CASSTPPNVGYYNSPLHF
CDR3 length: 18
V gene: TRBV28
clone size: NA
D gene: NA
J gene: TRBJ1-6

CDR3 DNA: TGTGCCAGCAGGTTTCTCACTACCGGGACTAGCGGAAACACAGATACGCAGTATTTT
CDR3 protein: CASRFLTTGTSGNTDTQYF
CDR3 length: 19
V gene: TRBV28
clone size: NA
D gene: TRBD2
J gene: TRBJ2-3

CDR3 DNA: TGTGCCAGCGGTGGGGACCTTCAGGAGACCCAGTACTTC
CDR3 protein: CASGGDLQETQYF
CDR3 length: 13
V gene: TRBV2
clone size: NA
D gene: NA
J gene: TRBJ2-5

CDR3 DNA: TGTGCCAGCAGCTTAGAAACAGGTACCGGCTATGAGCAGTTCTTC
CDR3 protein: CASSLETGTGYEQFF
CDR3 length: 15
V gene: TRBV7-7
clone size: NA
D gene: NA
J gene: TRBJ2-1

CDR3 DNA: TGTGCCTGGTCTTTCGGGGCCTATGGCTACACCTTC
CDR3 protein: CAWSFGAYGYTF
CDR3 length: 12
V gene: TRBV30
clone size: NA
D gene: NA
J gene: TRBJ1-2

CDR3 DNA: TGCGCCAGCAGTGAGTCGGTGTGGCCCCAGCATTTT
CDR3 protein: CASSESVWPQHF
CDR3 length: 12
V gene: TRBV10-2
clone size: NA
D gene: NA
J gene: TRBJ1-5

CDR3 DNA: TGTGCCAGCAGGGGGCGGGACTTTCAAGAGACCCAGTACTTC
CDR3 protein: CASRGRDFQETQYF
CDR3 length: 14
V gene: TRBV2
clone size: NA
D gene: NA
J gene: TRBJ2-5

CDR3 DNA: TGTGCCAGCAGCTTGTTAGGGGACACTGAAGCTTTCTTT
CDR3 protein: CASSLLGDTEAFF
CDR3 length: 13
V gene: TRBV5-4
clone size: few
D gene: NA
J gene: TRBJ1-1

CDR3 DNA: TGTGCCAGCAGTTCTAGGACAGGGGTCTACGAGCAGTACTTC
CDR3 protein: CASSSRTGVYEQYF
CDR3 length: 14
V gene: TRBV27
clone size: once
D gene: TRBD1
J gene: TRBJ2-7

CDR3 DNA: TGTGCCAGCAGCTCGGGACTAGCGGGAGGCTACGAGCAGTACTTC
CDR3 protein: CASSSGLAGGYEQYF
CDR3 length: 15
V gene: TRBV11-2
clone size: NA
D gene: TRBD2
J gene: TRBJ2-7

CDR3 DNA: TGTGCCAGCAGCTTAGAACTAGGCAGCCTCATAGGGAATGGCTACACCTTC
CDR3 protein: CASSLELGSLIGNGYTF
CDR3 length: 17
V gene: TRBV7-9
clone size: NA
D gene: NA
J gene: TRBJ1-2

CDR3 DNA: TGTGCCATCAGCCTAGACGGGACACTTAGCTCCTACGAGCAGTACTTC
CDR3 protein: CAISLDGTLSSYEQYF
CDR3 length: 16
V gene: TRBV10-3
clone size: NA
D gene: NA
J gene: TRBJ2-7

CDR3 DNA: TGTGCCAGCAGTTCGCGATCGAGCGGGACCGACAATGAGCAGTTCTTC
CDR3 protein: CASSSRSSGTDNEQFF
CDR3 length: 16
V gene: TRBV2
clone size: NA
D gene: TRBD2
J gene: TRBJ2-1

CDR3 DNA: TGTGCCAGCACCGGGACAGGGAGCCGGGGTAACTATGGCTACACCTTC
CDR3 protein: CASTGTGSRGNYGYTF
CDR3 length: 16
V gene: TRBV27
clone size: NA
D gene: TRBD1
J gene: TRBJ1-2

CDR3 DNA: TGTGCCAGCAGTGACTCGAAGGCCCCGGACAGGGGATACAATGAGCAGTTCTTC
CDR3 protein: CASSDSKAPDRGYNEQFF
CDR3 length: 18
V gene: TRBV6-4
clone size: NA
D gene: TRBD1
J gene: TRBJ2-1

CDR3 DNA: TGTGCCAGCGGCGAGAGAGCAGCCCAAGAGACCCAGTACTTC
CDR3 protein: CASGERAAQETQYF
CDR3 length: 14
V gene: TRBV27
clone size: NA
D gene: NA
J gene: TRBJ2-5

CDR3 DNA: TGTGCCAGCAGCTGGGGGCGCGGTGAAAAACTGTTTTTT
CDR3 protein: CASSWGRGEKLFF
CDR3 length: 13
V gene: TRBV6-6
clone size: NA
D gene: NA
J gene: TRBJ1-4

CDR3 DNA: TGCAGCGTTGAGGGGGGGACCTTCTCCTACGAGCAGTACTTC
CDR3 protein: CSVEGGTFSYEQYF
CDR3 length: 14
V gene: TRBV29-1
clone size: NA
D gene: TRBD2
J gene: TRBJ2-7

CDR3 DNA: TGTGCCTGGAGTGTACTAGGTCCGGGTAGCGGAGAGACCCAGTACTTC
CDR3 protein: CAWSVLGPGSGETQYF
CDR3 length: 16
V gene: TRBV30
clone size: NA
D gene: NA
J gene: TRBJ2-5

CDR3 DNA: TGCGCCAGCAGTAAGACTAGCGGGAATGAGCAGTTCTTC
CDR3 protein: CASSKTSGNEQFF
CDR3 length: 13
V gene: TRBV4-3
clone size: NA
D gene: TRBD2
J gene: TRBJ2-1

CDR3 DNA: TGTGCCAGTAGTACAGGGGATGGGAATCAGCCCCAGCATTTT
CDR3 protein: CASSTGDGNQPQHF
CDR3 length: 14
V gene: TRBV19
clone size: NA
D gene: NA
J gene: TRBJ1-5

CDR3 DNA: TGTGCCAGCACCAAGAGGCAGGCAAGTCAGCCCCAGCATTTT
CDR3 protein: CASTKRQASQPQHF
CDR3 length: 14
V gene: TRBV28
clone size: once
D gene: NA
J gene: TRBJ1-5

CDR3 DNA: TGTGCCAGCAGTTTGGGACAGGGGGGTTATAATTCACCCCTCCACTTT
CDR3 protein: CASSLGQGGYNSPLHF
CDR3 length: 16
V gene: TRBV28
clone size: NA
D gene: TRBD1
J gene: TRBJ1-6

CDR3 DNA: TGTGCCAGCAGTTCCCGGGACCGGCCGAACACCGGGGAGCTGTTTTTT
CDR3 protein: CASSSRDRPNTGELFF
CDR3 length: 16
V gene: TRBV7-9
clone size: once
D gene: NA
J gene: TRBJ2-2

CDR3 DNA: TGTGCCATCAGTGAGTCGTCCCGTTACGAGCAGTACTTC
CDR3 protein: CAISESSRYEQYF
CDR3 length: 13
V gene: TRBV10-3
clone size: once
D gene: NA
J gene: TRBJ2-7

CDR3 DNA: TGTGCCAGCAGTTTCGTAGGACAGGGATCCTACGAGCAGTACTTC
CDR3 protein: CASSFVGQGSYEQYF
CDR3 length: 15
V gene: TRBV27
clone size: NA
D gene: TRBD1
J gene: TRBJ2-7

CDR3 DNA: TGTGCCAGCAGCTTAGGGACCGACTACGAGCAGTACTTC
CDR3 protein: CASSLGTDYEQYF
CDR3 length: 13
V gene: TRBV11-2
clone size: NA
D gene: NA
J gene: TRBJ2-7

CDR3 DNA: TGTGCCAGCAGTTTTGGGGACAGGGGTATTGATACGCAGTATTTT
CDR3 protein: CASSFGDRGIDTQYF
CDR3 length: 15
V gene: TRBV28
clone size: NA
D gene: TRBD1
J gene: TRBJ2-3

CDR3 DNA: TGTGCCAGTAGTATTTCGGACTATCCTTACTTCTCTGGGGCCAACGTCCTGACTTTC
CDR3 protein: CASSISDYPYFSGANVLTF
CDR3 length: 19
V gene: TRBV19
clone size: NA
D gene: NA
J gene: TRBJ2-6

CDR3 DNA: TGTGCCAGCAGTTTAGCCCTGAAAACCTACGAGCAGTACTTC
CDR3 protein: CASSLALKTYEQYF
CDR3 length: 14
V gene: TRBV27
clone size: NA
D gene: NA
J gene: TRBJ2-7

CDR3 DNA: TGTGCCAGCACAGGGCGGGAGGGCTACGAGCAGTACTTC
CDR3 protein: CASTGREGYEQYF
CDR3 length: 13
V gene: TRBV27
clone size: NA
D gene: TRBD2
J gene: TRBJ2-7

CDR3 DNA: TGTGCCAGCAGCTACCGTGGGGTGGAGACCCAGTACTTC
CDR3 protein: CASSYRGVETQYF
CDR3 length: 13
V gene: TRBV7-7
clone size: NA
D gene: NA
J gene: TRBJ2-5

CDR3 DNA: TGTGCCAGCAGTCCTGACAGGTCGACTGAAGCTTTCTTT
CDR3 protein: CASSPDRSTEAFF
CDR3 length: 13
V gene: TRBV28
clone size: NA
D gene: NA
J gene: TRBJ1-1

CDR3 DNA: TGTGCCAGCAGTCTCAGACTAGCGGAGTACTACGAGCAGTACTTC
CDR3 protein: CASSLRLAEYYEQYF
CDR3 length: 15
V gene: TRBV28
clone size: NA
D gene: TRBD2
J gene: TRBJ2-7

CDR3 DNA: TGTGCCAGCAGTGAGTTAGGGGATTACTCTGGGGCCAACGTCCTGACTTTC
CDR3 protein: CASSELGDYSGANVLTF
CDR3 length: 17
V gene: TRBV2
clone size: NA
D gene: NA
J gene: TRBJ2-6

CDR3 DNA: TGTGCCAGCAGCGTAGCCTCGAGCTCCTACAATGAGCAGTTCTTC
CDR3 protein: CASSVASSSYNEQFF
CDR3 length: 15
V gene: TRBV9
clone size: NA
D gene: NA
J gene: TRBJ2-1

CDR3 DNA: TGTGCCAGTAGTACGGGGGTGAACTATGGCTACACCTTC
CDR3 protein: CASSTGVNYGYTF
CDR3 length: 13
V gene: TRBV19
clone size: NA
D gene: NA
J gene: TRBJ1-2

CDR3 DNA: TGTGCCAGCAGCACGTACAGGGGCCGCACTGAAGCTTTCTTT
CDR3 protein: CASSTYRGRTEAFF
CDR3 length: 14
V gene: TRBV5-6
clone size: NA
D gene: TRBD1
J gene: TRBJ1-1

CDR3 DNA: TGTGCCAGCAGCGCGGGACGGTCGAACACTGAAGCTTTCTTT
CDR3 protein: CASSAGRSNTEAFF
CDR3 length: 14
V gene: TRBV6-5
clone size: NA
D gene: NA
J gene: TRBJ1-1

CDR3 DNA: TGTGCCAGCAGCGTAGAGGGGTCCCCCTACGAGCAGTACTTC
CDR3 protein: CASSVEGSPYEQYF
CDR3 length: 14
V gene: TRBV9
clone size: NA
D gene: NA
J gene: TRBJ2-7

CDR3 DNA: TGTGCCAGCAGTTACACGACAGGGGCCGGTCAGCCCCAGCATTTT
CDR3 protein: CASSYTTGAGQPQHF
CDR3 length: 15
V gene: TRBV6-5
clone size: few
D gene: TRBD1
J gene: TRBJ1-5

CDR3 DNA: TGTGCCAGCAGTTTTCAGGGGGGGAATCAGCCCCAGCATTTT
CDR3 protein: CASSFQGGNQPQHF
CDR3 length: 14
V gene: TRBV28
clone size: once
D gene: TRBD1
J gene: TRBJ1-5